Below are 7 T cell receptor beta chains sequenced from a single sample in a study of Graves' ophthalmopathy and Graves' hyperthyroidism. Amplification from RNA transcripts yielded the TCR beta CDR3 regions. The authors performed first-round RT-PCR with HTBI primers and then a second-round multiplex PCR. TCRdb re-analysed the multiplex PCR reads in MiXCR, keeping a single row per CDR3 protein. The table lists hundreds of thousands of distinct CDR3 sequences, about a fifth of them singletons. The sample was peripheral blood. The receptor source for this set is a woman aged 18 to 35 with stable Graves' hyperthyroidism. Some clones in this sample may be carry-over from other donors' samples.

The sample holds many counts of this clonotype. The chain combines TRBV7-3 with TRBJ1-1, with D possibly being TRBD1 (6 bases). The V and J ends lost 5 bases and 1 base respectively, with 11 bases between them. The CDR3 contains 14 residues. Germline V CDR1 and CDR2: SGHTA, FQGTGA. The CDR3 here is CASSLQGSNTEAFF. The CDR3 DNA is TGTGCCAGCAGCCTACAGGGATCGAACACTGAAGCTTTCTTT.

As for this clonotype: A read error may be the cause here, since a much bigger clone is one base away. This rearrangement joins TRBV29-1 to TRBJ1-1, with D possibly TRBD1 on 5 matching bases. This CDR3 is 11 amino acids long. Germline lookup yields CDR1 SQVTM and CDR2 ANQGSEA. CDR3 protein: CSVIRQPEVFF. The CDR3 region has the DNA TGCAGCGTCATCAGACAGCCGGAAGTTTTCTTT.

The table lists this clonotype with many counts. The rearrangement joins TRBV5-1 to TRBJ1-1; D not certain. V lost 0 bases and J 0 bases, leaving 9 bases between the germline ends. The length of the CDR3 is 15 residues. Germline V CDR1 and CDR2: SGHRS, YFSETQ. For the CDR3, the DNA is TGCGCCAGCAGCTTGGAATCAGTTGTGAACACTGAAGCTTTCTTT. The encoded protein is CASSLESVVNTEAFF.

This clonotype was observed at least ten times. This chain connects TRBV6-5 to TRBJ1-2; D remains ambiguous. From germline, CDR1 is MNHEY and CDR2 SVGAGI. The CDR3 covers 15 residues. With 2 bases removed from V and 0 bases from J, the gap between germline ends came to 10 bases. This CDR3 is CASSYGPGANYGYTF. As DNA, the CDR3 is TGTGCCAGCAGTTACGGGCCGGGAGCTAACTATGGCTACACCTTC.

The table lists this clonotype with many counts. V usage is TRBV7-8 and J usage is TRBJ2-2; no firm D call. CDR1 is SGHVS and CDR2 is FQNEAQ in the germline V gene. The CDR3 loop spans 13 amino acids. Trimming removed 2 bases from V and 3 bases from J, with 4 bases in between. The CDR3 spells CASSLLDTGELFF. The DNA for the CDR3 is TGTGCCAGCAGCTTACTCGACACCGGGGAGCTGTTTTTT.

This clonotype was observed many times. Here the CDR3 DNA reads TGTGCCAGCACCCCGGCGGGGCAGGGTAACTACGAGCAGTACTTC. Its translation is CASTPAGQGNYEQYF. This chain joins TRBV28 and TRBJ2-7, with D maybe TRBD2 (6 bases). CDR3 length: 15 amino acids. CDR1 is MDHEN, CDR2 SYDVKM, per germline. Trimming took 7 bases from V and 3 from J, leaving 19 bases between them.

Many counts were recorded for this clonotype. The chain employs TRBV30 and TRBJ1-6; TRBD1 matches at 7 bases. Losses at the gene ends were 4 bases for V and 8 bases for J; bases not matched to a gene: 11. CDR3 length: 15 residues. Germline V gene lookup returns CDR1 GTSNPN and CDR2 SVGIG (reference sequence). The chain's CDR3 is CAWTRQGGWDSPLHF. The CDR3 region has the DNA TGTGCCTGGACCCGACAGGGCGGGTGGGATTCACCCCTCCACTTT.